This T cell receptor beta chain was identified during a study of blood T cell repertoires in COVID-19 (dated by TCRdb to the early 2020s). Study-level background: Samples covering the acute and convalescent phases of COVID-19 were provided by collaborators in the United States, Italy and Spain. HLA class I and class II types, where available, came from metadata supplied by the sample provider rather than from assay-based typing. A freely available public database, intended as a resource for researchers studying the immune response to SARS-CoV-2, is where the repertoires were released. The samples were drawn from two sources: the first 160 participants of the ongoing ImmuneRACE study, and 1,000 to 1,500 subjects contributed by 6 global collaborators. A de-identified subject ID, COVID-19 status, age in years and sex were almost always included in the sample metadata. The material from the prospective study consisted of cDNA or gDNA derived from T cells, B-cell-depleted T cells, or PBMCs. Subjects who had been exposed to COVID-19, were actively infected with it, or had recovered from it provided the deeply sampled blood TCRbeta repertoires that made up the dataset.

The study at large found these results: How much clinical and demographic metadata was included differed by source and by participant, and the metadata was provided uncurated.

Enrolling through a virtual design, the prospective study's participants ranged in age from roughly 18 to 100 years and lived across about two dozen United States geographic areas. To assign participants to cohorts, the prospective study relied on clinical history that participants themselves reported in a screening survey and a study questionnaire. Recovered participants in ImmuneRACE Cohort 3 were defined as having two consecutive negative NP/OP PCR tests, clearance from a healthcare professional, or resolution of symptoms. In the prospective study, mobile phlebotomists collected whole blood, serum and a nasopharyngeal or oropharyngeal swab from each participant. Over a roughly two-month period, participants in the prospective study had the option of providing additional blood draws and questionnaires. Before DNA extraction, blood samples from the prospective study were shipped at room temperature or frozen.

Details on this clone: Its antigen is still unknown. No qualities accompany the bases; no much larger clone lies one base away.

V is pruned by 5 bases and J by 8 bases, leaving 6 bases of the junction without a gene match. Taken from the germline V gene, the CDR1 and CDR2 loops are SNHLY and FYNNEI. Including the terminal cysteine and phenylalanine, the CDR3 comprises 14 residues. Just the 42-base CDR3 DNA is kept, in frame starting at base 1. The immunoSEQ Assay, a bias-controlled multiplex PCR, was used to amplify TCRbeta CDR3 regions from genomic DNA. The study's own analysis went as follows. Nucleated cell counts per sample were estimated from amplification of reference gene primers within the assay. To quantify the absolute abundance of each unique TCRbeta CDR3 rearrangement, sequence reads were collapsed and filtered. For each sample, productive Simpson clonality was calculated as the square root of Simpson's diversity index across productive rearrangements. In its TCRdb copy, this immuneACCESS table keeps in-frame sequences only and misses some clones. Where compared with another copy, unresolved V genes explain less than half of these, and the others have no known cause. The D gene and trimming were derived from the DNA, and the V and J assignments and clone size from that table. For this sample the table gives roughly 500,000 clones, of which over 75% were detected only once. The ten top clones hold around 1.9% of the sample.

The chain couples TRBV2 to TRBJ2-1, and 10 junction bases match TRBD2. Sequencing was performed on PBMCs or T cells enriched from blood (not recorded which). The sequence was collected from a woman in her thirties or forties who had recovered from COVID-19. CDR3 loop: CASSLAGVDDEQFF. The sequenced DNA is TGTGCCAGCAGTCTAGCGGGAGTAGACGATGAGCAGTTCTTC.